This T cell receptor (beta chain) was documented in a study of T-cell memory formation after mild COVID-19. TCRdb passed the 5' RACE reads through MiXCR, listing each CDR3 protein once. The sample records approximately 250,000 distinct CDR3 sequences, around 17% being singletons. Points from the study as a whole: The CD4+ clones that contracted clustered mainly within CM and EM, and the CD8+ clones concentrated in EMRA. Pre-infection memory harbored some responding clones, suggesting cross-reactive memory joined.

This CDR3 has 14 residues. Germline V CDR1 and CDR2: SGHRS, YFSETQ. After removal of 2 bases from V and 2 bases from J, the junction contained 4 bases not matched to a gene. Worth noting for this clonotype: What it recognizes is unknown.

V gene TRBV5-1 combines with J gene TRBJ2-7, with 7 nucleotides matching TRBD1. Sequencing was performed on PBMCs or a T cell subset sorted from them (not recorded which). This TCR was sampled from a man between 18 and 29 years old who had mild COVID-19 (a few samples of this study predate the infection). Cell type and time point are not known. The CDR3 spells CASSLGQETYEQYF. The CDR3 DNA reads TGCGCCAGCAGCTTAGGACAGGAGACCTACGAGCAGTACTTC.